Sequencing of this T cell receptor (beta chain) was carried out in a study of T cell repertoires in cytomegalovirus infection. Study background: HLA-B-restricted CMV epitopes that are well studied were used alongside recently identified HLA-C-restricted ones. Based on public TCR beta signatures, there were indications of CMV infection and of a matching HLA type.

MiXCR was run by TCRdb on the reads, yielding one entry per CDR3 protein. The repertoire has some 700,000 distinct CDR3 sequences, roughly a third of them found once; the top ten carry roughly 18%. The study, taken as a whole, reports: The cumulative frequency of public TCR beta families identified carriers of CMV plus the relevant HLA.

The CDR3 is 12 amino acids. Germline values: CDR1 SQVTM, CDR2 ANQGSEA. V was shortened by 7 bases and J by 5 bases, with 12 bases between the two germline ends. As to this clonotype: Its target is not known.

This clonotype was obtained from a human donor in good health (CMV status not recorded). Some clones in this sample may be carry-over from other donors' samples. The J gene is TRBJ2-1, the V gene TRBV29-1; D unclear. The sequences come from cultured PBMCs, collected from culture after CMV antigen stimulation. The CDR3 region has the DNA TGCAGCGCCACCCAGCAGGACAATGAGCAGTTCTTC. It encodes CSATQQDNEQFF.